This T cell receptor beta chain was recorded in a study of CD8+CD57+ T cells in acquired aplastic anemia. Genomic DNA templated the TCR beta VDJ and CDR3 profiling. TCRdb redid the calling of the reads with MiXCR, one entry per CDR3 protein. The sample carries about 160,000 distinct CDR3 sequences, roughly 48% recorded once. Sequencing involved patients with CD8+CD57+ cell expansion previously shown by flow cytometry. The clonotype was recovered from a human donor with aplastic anemia. Material for sequencing was sorted CD4+, CD8+, or CD8+CD57+ T cells (not recorded which) from PBMCs.

The DNA for the CDR3 is TGCGCCAGCAGCCCCGGGACTAGCGGGGGCTTCGAGCAGTACTTC. Translating it yields CASSPGTSGGFEQYF. The rearrangement uses TRBV5-1 and TRBJ2-7; 14 positions agree with TRBD2. Germline V CDR1 and CDR2: SGHRS, YFSETQ. This CDR3 has 15 amino acids. V trimming: 4 bases; J trimming: 6 bases; junction bases outside the gene matches: 6.